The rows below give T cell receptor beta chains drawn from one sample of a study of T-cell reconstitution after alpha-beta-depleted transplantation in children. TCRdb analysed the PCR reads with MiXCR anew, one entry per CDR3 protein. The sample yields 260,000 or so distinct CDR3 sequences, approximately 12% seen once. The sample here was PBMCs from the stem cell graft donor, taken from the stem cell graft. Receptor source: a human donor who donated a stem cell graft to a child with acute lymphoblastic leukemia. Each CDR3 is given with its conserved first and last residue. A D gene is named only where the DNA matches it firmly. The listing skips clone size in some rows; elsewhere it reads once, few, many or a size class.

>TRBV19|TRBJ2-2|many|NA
CASSIGQMNTGELFF
TGTGCCAGTAGTATAGGACAGATGAACACCGGGGAGCTGTTTTTT
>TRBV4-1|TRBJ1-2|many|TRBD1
CASSQGNRGNYGYTF
TGCGCCAGCAGCCAGGGAAACAGGGGCAACTATGGCTACACCTTC
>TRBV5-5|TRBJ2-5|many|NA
CASSLALAPGETQYF
TGTGCCAGCAGCTTGGCCCTAGCACCGGGGGAGACCCAGTACTTC
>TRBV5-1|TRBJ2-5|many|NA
CASSLAETQYF
TGTGCCAGCAGCTTAGCGGAGACCCAGTACTTC
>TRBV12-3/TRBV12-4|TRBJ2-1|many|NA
CASIPDTGGLNEQFF
TGTGCCAGCATCCCTGATACGGGGGGCCTAAATGAGCAGTTCTTC
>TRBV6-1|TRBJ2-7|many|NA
CASNRAGLTYEQYF
TGTGCCAGCAATCGGGCGGGACTCACCTACGAGCAGTACTTC
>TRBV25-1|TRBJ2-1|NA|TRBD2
CASSGGGLVFNEQFF
TGTGCCAGCAGTGGGGGGGGACTAGTCTTCAATGAGCAGTTCTTC
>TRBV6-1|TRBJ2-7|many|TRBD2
CASSPASGGAEQYF
TGTGCCAGCAGTCCTGCTAGCGGGGGGGCCGAGCAGTACTTC
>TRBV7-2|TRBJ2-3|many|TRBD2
CASKRAGGLIDTQYF
TGTGCCAGCAAGCGAGCGGGAGGGCTTATAGATACGCAGTATTTT
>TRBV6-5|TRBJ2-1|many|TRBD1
CASSSRTGGLSSYNEQFF
TGTGCCAGCAGTTCCAGGACAGGGGGCCTGAGCTCCTACAATGAGCAGTTCTTC
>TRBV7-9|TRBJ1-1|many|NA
CASSSAQGRGFGPEAFF
TGTGCCAGCAGCAGCGCCCAGGGTAGGGGTTTTGGGCCTGAAGCTTTCTTT
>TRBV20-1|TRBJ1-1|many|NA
CSARDWDKGEAFF
TGCAGTGCTAGAGATTGGGACAAGGGTGAAGCTTTCTTT
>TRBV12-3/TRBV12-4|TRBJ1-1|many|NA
CASNKPGTGITEAFF
TGTGCCAGCAACAAGCCAGGGACGGGGATCACTGAAGCTTTCTTT
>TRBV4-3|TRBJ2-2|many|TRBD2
CASSQDTSGRYTGELFF
TGCGCCAGCAGCCAGGATACTAGCGGGAGATACACCGGGGAGCTGTTTTTT
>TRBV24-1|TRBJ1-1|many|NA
CATQGPDAEAFF
TGTGCCACCCAGGGCCCGGACGCTGAAGCTTTCTTT
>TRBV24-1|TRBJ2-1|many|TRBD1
CATSDPGTGLNEQFF
TGTGCCACCAGTGATCCCGGGACAGGGTTGAATGAGCAGTTCTTC
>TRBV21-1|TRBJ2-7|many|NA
CASSKERTGTNSYEQYF
TGTGCCAGCAGCAAAGAAAGAACCGGGACAAACTCCTACGAGCAGTACTTC
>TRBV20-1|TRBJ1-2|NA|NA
CSASVRPGANYGYTF
TGCAGTGCTAGCGTTCGCCCCGGGGCTAACTATGGCTACACCTTC
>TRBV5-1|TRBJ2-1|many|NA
CASSRAGPPVEQFF
TGCGCCAGCAGCCGGGCAGGGCCCCCTGTAGAGCAGTTCTTC
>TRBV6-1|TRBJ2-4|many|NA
CASRPETLAKNIQYF
TGTGCCAGCAGACCTGAGACTCTAGCCAAAAACATTCAGTACTTC
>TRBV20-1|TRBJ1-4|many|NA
CSARDGGKENEKLFF
TGCAGTGCTAGAGATGGGGGGAAAGAGAATGAAAAACTGTTTTTT
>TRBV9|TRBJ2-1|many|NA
CASSSSASFSNEQFF
TGTGCCAGCAGCTCATCGGCTAGTTTCAGCAATGAGCAGTTCTTC
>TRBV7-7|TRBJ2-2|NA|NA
CASQTSNTGELFF
TGTGCCAGTCAAACCTCGAACACCGGGGAGCTGTTTTTT
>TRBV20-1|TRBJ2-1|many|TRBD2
CRVLAGGYNEQFF
TGCAGGGTTCTAGCGGGAGGGTACAATGAGCAGTTCTTC
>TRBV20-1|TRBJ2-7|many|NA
CSARPLAASSYEQYF
TGCAGTGCTAGGCCACTAGCAGCCAGCTCCTACGAGCAGTACTTC
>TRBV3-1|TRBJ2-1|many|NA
CASSQGRIDNEQFF
TGTGCCAGCAGCCAAGGCCGCATCGACAATGAGCAGTTCTTC
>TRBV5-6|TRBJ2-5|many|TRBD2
CASSLGLAAPETQYF
TGTGCCAGCAGCTTGGGACTAGCGGCCCCAGAGACCCAGTACTTC
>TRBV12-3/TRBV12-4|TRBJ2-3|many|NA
CASSFAGDSTDTQYF
TGTGCCAGCAGTTTTGCAGGGGACAGCACAGATACGCAGTATTTT
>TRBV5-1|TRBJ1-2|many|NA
CASSLDPAIGYTF
TGCGCCAGCAGCCTAGACCCGGCCATTGGCTACACCTTC
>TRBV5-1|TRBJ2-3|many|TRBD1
CASRSGTGHTDTQYF
TGCGCCAGCAGATCCGGGACAGGACACACAGATACGCAGTATTTT
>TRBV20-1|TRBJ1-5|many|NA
CSARNAGAGGNQPQHF
TGCAGTGCTCGAAACGCGGGGGCGGGCGGCAATCAGCCCCAGCATTTT
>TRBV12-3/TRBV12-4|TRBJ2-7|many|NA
CASSPRAYEQYF
TGTGCCAGCAGTCCCAGGGCCTACGAGCAGTACTTC
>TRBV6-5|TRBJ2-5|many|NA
CASSYSNYPTETQYF
TGTGCCAGCAGTTACTCCAACTACCCGACGGAGACCCAGTACTTC
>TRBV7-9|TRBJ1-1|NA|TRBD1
CASSLGQGANTEAFF
TGTGCCAGCAGCTTAGGTCAGGGGGCGAACACTGAAGCTTTCTTT
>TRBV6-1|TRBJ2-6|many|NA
CASSPYSTAVGANVLTF
TGTGCCAGCAGCCCGTACAGCACGGCAGTTGGGGCCAACGTCCTGACTTTC
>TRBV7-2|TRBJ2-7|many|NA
CASRTNLGGEQYF
TGTGCCAGCAGGACCAATTTGGGTGGTGAGCAGTACTTC
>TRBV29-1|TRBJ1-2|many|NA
CSDAGMGGYTF
TGCAGCGATGCAGGGATGGGGGGCTACACCTTC
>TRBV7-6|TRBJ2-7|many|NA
CASSLGGEYYEQYF
TGTGCCAGCAGCTTAGGGGGTGAATACTACGAGCAGTACTTC
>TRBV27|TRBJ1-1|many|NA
CASSTQGGGTEAFF
TGTGCCAGCAGTACCCAAGGGGGTGGCACTGAAGCTTTCTTT
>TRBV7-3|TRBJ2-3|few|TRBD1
CASSPGTGAADTQYF
TGTGCCAGCAGCCCAGGGACAGGGGCGGCAGATACGCAGTATTTT
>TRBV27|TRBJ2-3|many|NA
CASSLPGGVSDTQYF
TGTGCCAGCAGTTTGCCTGGCGGGGTCTCAGATACGCAGTATTTT
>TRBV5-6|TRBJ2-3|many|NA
CASNRPGGGTDTQYF
TGTGCCAGTAACCGTCCCGGGGGCGGCACAGATACGCAGTATTTT
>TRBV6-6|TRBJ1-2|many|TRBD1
CASREDRGFNYGYTF
TGTGCCAGCAGAGAGGACAGGGGATTTAACTATGGCTACACCTTC
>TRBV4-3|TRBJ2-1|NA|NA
CASSQGNAGTPYNEQFF
TGCGCCAGCAGCCAGGGGAATGCCGGGACTCCCTACAATGAGCAGTTCTTC